This T cell receptor beta chain is drawn from a study of cytomegalovirus exposure and HLA in healthy donors. PCR primers comprised 60 Vbeta and 13 Jbeta primers. TCRdb keeps only in-frame clones here, not all; method: immunoSEQ multiplex PCR. The top ten hold roughly 2.2% of the sample, which has 150,000 to 200,000 clones, around 84% seen once. Trimming pared 10 bases from V and 3 bases from J, leaving 12 bases between. Germline-derived CDR1 and CDR2 are SNHLY and FYNNEI. This CDR3 has 13 amino acids. This clone turned up a few times. Its antigen is undetermined. Broader study findings: Accurate prediction of HLA-A and HLA-B alleles (for most subjects) was reportedly achieved from TCR beta sequences. It was 164 TCR beta chains that were listed as cytomegalovirus-associated.

This chain links TRBV2 with TRBJ2-2; a possible D gene is TRBD2 (5 bases). The source material was PBMCs. The source is a man aged 18-30 years in good health and CMV-seropositive. CDR3 DNA: TGTGCCACCGGGAACCCCGACACCGGGGAGCTGTTTTTT. Translation gives CATGNPDTGELFF.